Here is one TCR beta chain with its context. Its antigen is unknown. TCRdb reprocessed the reads via MiXCR and lists one record per CDR3 protein. The sample has around 490,000 distinct CDR3 sequences, 26% seen once. The CDR3 sequence is 14 residues long. In germline, CDR1 is MNHNY, CDR2 SVGAGI (reference sequence). V was pared by 7 bases and J by 8 bases, with 18 bases between. The data are from a study of T cell repertoires in cytomegalovirus infection. Study results and caveats: CMV-specific TCR beta clonotypes restricted by HLA-C dominated the ex vivo response.

The material sequenced was PBMCs. The chain recombines TRBV6-6 with TRBJ1-5, with D possibly matching TRBD1 (6 bases). This receptor was obtained from a human donor in good health (CMV status not recorded). Some clones in this sample may be carry-over from other donors' samples. Here the CDR3 reads CASTPRLGAEPQHF. CDR3 DNA: TGTGCCAGCACCCCTCGGCTGGGGGCTGAGCCCCAGCATTTT.